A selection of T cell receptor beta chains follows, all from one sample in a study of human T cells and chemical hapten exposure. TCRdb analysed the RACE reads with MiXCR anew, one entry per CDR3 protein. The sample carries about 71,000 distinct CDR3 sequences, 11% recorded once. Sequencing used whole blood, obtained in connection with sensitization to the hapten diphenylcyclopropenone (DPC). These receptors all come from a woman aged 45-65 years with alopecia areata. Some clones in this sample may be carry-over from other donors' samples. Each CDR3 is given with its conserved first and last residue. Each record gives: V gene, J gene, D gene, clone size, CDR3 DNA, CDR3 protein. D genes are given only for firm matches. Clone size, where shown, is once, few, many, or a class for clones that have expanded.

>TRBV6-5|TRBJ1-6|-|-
TGTGCCAGCACCGAGACCGGGACATGGCGGGTGTCACCCCTCCACTTT
CASTETGTWRVSPLHF
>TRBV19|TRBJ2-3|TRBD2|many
TGTGCCAGTAGTATTACCGCGGCGGGAGGCACAGATACGCAGTATTTT
CASSITAAGGTDTQYF
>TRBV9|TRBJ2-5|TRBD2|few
TGTGCCAGCAGCCCCGGGACTAGCGGCTTCCAAGAGACCCAGTACTTC
CASSPGTSGFQETQYF
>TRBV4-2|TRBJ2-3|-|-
TGTGCCAGCAGCCAAGGGATAGCGGATCGCACAGATACGCAGTATTTT
CASSQGIADRTDTQYF
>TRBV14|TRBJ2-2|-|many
TGTGCCAGCAGCCAAGCGGCCAAAGGGTCTAAGGGGGAGCTGTTTTTT
CASSQAAKGSKGELFF
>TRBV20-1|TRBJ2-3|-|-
TGCAGTGCTAGAGGCCAGGCGGCAGATACGCAGTATTTT
CSARGQAADTQYF
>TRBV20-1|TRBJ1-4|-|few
TGCAGTGCTCGCCCCCCTGCAACTAATGAAAAACTGTTTTTT
CSARPPATNEKLFF
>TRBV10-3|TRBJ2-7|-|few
TGTGCCATCAGTGTAGGGGTCGCCTACGAGCAGTACTTC
CAISVGVAYEQYF
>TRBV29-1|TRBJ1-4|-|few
TGCAGCGTTCAGAAAAATGAAAAACTGTTTTTT
CSVQKNEKLFF
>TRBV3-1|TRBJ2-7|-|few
TGTGCCAGCAGCCAAGTCCGCGAGCAGTACTTC
CASSQVREQYF
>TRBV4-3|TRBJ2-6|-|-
TGCGCCAGCAGCCAAGAGGGCTCTGGGGCCAACGTCCTGACTTTC
CASSQEGSGANVLTF
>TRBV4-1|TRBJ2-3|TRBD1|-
TGCGCCAGCAGCCAGACCGACAGGGGGCCAGATACGCAGTATTTT
CASSQTDRGPDTQYF
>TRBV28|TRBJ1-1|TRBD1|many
TGTGCCAGCAGTTTAATGAAGTTTACGGGACAGGAGAACACTGAAGCTTTCTTT
CASSLMKFTGQENTEAFF
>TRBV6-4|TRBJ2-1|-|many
TGTGCCAGCAGTGACTCGGGGACCTACAATGAGCAGTTCTTC
CASSDSGTYNEQFF
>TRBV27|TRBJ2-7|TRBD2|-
TGTGCCAGCAGTCGACAAGCGTTCCAAGCGGGGACCCTGTACGAGCAGTACTTC
CASSRQAFQAGTLYEQYF
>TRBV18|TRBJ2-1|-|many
TGTGCCAGCTCACTACAAGGACAAGACAATGAGCAGTTCTTC
CASSLQGQDNEQFF
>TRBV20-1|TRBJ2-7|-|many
TGCAGTGCTAGAGGTGAGGGATCCGAGCAGTACTTC
CSARGEGSEQYF
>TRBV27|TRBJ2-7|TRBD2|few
TGTGCCAGCAGCTCCCCTACTAGCGGGGCCTACGAGCAGTACTTC
CASSSPTSGAYEQYF
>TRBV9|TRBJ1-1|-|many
TGTGCCAGCAGCGTAGGTACCTACGGGGGCACTGAAGCTTTCTTT
CASSVGTYGGTEAFF
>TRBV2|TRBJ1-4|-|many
TGTGCCAGCAGTGAGGCAGTCCAGGCCTCGAATGAAAAACTGTTTTTT
CASSEAVQASNEKLFF
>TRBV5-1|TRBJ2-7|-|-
TGCGCCAGCAGTGTCGCGGCGGACTCCTACGAGCAGTACTTC
CASSVAADSYEQYF
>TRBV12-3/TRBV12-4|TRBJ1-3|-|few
TGTGCCAGCAGTCCGAACTCCGCTGGAAACACCATATATTTT
CASSPNSAGNTIYF
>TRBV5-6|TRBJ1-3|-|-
TGTGCCAGCAGCTTGTTTTCGGCAAACACCATATATTTT
CASSLFSANTIYF
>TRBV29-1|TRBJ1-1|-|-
TGCAGCGTTGAGGGCAGGAGGAACACTGAAGCTTTCTTT
CSVEGRRNTEAFF
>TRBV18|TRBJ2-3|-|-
TGTGCCAGCTCACCGGGTAGGTCGGCAGATACGCAGTATTTT
CASSPGRSADTQYF
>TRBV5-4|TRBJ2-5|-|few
TGTGCCAGCAGCTTGGCTCGGCACCAAGAGACCCAGTACTTC
CASSLARHQETQYF
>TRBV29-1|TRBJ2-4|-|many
TGCAGCGTTAATGTCCCCCTGGGAAACATTCAGTACTTC
CSVNVPLGNIQYF
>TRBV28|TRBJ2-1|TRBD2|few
TGTGCCAGCAGCCCTTCCAATTTAGGACTAGCGGACAATGAGCAGTTCTTC
CASSPSNLGLADNEQFF
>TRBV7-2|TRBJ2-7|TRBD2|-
TGTGCCAGCAGCCCCCAACTAGCGGGGGGCGGGTACTTC
CASSPQLAGGGYF
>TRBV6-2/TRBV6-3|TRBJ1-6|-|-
TGTGCCAGCAGTTGGGGAGAGAATTCACCCCTCCACTTT
CASSWGENSPLHF
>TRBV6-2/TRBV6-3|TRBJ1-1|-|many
TGTGCCAGCAGTGGAACTGAAGCTTTCTTT
CASSGTEAFF
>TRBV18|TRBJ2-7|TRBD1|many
TGTGCCAGCTCACCGGGACAGGATTACGAGCAGTACTTC
CASSPGQDYEQYF
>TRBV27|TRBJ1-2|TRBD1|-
TGTGCCAGCAGTTCCCTAGGGACAGACTATGGCTACACCTTC
CASSSLGTDYGYTF
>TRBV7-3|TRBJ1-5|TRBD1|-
TGTGCCAGCAGTAGAGACAGGGATCAGCCCCAGCATTTT
CASSRDRDQPQHF
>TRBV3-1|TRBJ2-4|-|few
TGTGCCAGCAGCCAAGAGAGGGGCCCTGCTAACTTC
CASSQERGPANF
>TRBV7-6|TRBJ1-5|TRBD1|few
TGTGCCAGCAGCTTAGACAGGGGCGGTCAGCCCCAGCATTTT
CASSLDRGGQPQHF
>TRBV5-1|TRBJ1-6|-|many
TGCGCCAGCAGCTTGGACACATCACCCCTCCACTTT
CASSLDTSPLHF
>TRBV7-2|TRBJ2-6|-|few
TGTGCCAGCAGCTTAACAGGGTACTCTGGGGCCAACGTCCTGACTTTC
CASSLTGYSGANVLTF
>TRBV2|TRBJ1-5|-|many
TGTGCCAGCAGTCGAAAAGGGGGGCCCCAGCATTTT
CASSRKGGPQHF
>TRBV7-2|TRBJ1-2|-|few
TGTGCCAGCAGCTTAGCGCTTAATGCGGGAATCCTATATGGCTACACCTTC
CASSLALNAGILYGYTF
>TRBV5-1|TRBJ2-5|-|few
TGCGCCAGCAGCAGGGGCCTGTACCAAGAGACCCAGTACTTC
CASSRGLYQETQYF
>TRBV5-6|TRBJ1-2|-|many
TGTGCCAGCAGCTTCTACTGGGACTCCGACGGGTCGAGCTACACCTTC
CASSFYWDSDGSSYTF
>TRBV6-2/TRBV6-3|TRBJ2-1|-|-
TGTGCCAGCAGTTATGCCTATGAGCAGTTCTTC
CASSYAYEQFF
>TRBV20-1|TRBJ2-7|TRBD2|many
TGCAGTGCTAGAGATCTAGCGGGAGGGTACGAGCAGTACTTC
CSARDLAGGYEQYF
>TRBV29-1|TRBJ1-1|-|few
TGCAGCGCCCATGACGGGGGAGGATCGTTGGCTGAAGCTTTCTTT
CSAHDGGGSLAEAFF
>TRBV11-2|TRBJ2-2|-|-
TGTGCCAGCAGCGCCCGCCTCACCCCCCCCGGGGAGCTGTTTTTT
CASSARLTPPGELFF
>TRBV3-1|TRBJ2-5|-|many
TGTGCCAGCAGCCAAGGAATGAGGGGGAGCCAAGAGACCCAGTACTTC
CASSQGMRGSQETQYF
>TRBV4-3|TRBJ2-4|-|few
TGCGCCAGCAGCCAAGTTTCCACTGCCAAAAACATTCAGTACTTC
CASSQVSTAKNIQYF
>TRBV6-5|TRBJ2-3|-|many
TGTGCCAGCAGTTACCGGGGGGCCTACACAGATACGCAGTATTTT
CASSYRGAYTDTQYF
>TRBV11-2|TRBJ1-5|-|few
TGTGCCAGCAGCCTAACAGGGCATAGCAATCAGCCCCAGCATTTT
CASSLTGHSNQPQHF
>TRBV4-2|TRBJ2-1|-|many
TGTGCCAGCAGCCAAGCCCTTGAGCAGTTCTTC
CASSQALEQFF
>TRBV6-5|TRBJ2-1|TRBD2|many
TGTGCCAGCAGCCCGAAGCTAGCGGGGGGCGGACAAATATCCTACAATGAGCAGTTCTTC
CASSPKLAGGGQISYNEQFF
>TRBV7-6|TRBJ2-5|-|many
TGTGCCAGCAGCCTGGGGGGCCGAGAGACCCAGTACTTC
CASSLGGRETQYF
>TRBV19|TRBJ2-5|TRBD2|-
TGTGCCAGTTCACTAGCGGGGGGTACGCAGGCCCAGTACTTC
CASSLAGGTQAQYF
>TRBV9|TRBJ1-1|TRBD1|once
TGTGCCAGCAGCGCCCGTCCTACAGGGGCGAACACTGAAGCTTTCTTT
CASSARPTGANTEAFF